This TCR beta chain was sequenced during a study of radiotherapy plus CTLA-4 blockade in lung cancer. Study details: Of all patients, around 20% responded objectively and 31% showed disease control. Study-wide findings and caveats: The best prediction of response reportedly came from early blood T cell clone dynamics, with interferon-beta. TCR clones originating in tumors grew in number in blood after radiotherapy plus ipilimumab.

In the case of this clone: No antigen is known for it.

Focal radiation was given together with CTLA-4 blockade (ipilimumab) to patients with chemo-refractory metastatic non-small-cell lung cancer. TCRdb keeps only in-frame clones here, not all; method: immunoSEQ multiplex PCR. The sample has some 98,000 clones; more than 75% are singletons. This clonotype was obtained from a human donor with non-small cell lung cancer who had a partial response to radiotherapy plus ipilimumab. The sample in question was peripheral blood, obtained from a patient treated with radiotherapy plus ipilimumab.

CDR3 sequence (DNA): TGTGCCAGCAGAGATGCGGCGGGACTGAGGGCTGAAGCTTTCTTT. Its translation is CASRDAAGLRAEAFF. The genes are TRBV6-1 and TRBJ1-1, with D perhaps TRBD1 (5 bases). The CDR3 length is 15 residues. V lost 6 bases and J 6 bases, leaving 20 bases between the germline ends. CDR1 and CDR2 (germline): MNHNS, SASEGT.